This T cell receptor (beta chain) is from a study of T cells in Graves' hyperthyroidism and ophthalmopathy. Study-wide results and limits: Separation of ophthalmopathy from stable hyperthyroidism was achieved by a 13 V-J model. Appearing also in blood were most of the thyroid clonotypes expanded above 0.001.

The table lists this clonotype with many counts. Its antigen is not identified. The CDR3 regions of TCR beta were amplified from RNA transcripts. During a first-round RT-PCR of the TCR CDR3, the HTBI primer set was used. TCRdb re-called the multiplex PCR reads through MiXCR, storing one row per CDR3 protein. This table has hundreds of thousands of distinct CDR3 sequences, about 15% appearing once. A NOSPECS grade of at least 4, a Clinical Activity Score of at least 3 and duration under 3 months were recorded in ophthalmopathy patients. Diagnosing involved the use of clinical symptoms, serum thyroxine and TRAb, thyroid ultrasound and orbital computed tomography. The origin of this receptor is a woman aged 45 to 65 with Graves' ophthalmopathy. The source material was blood.

The CDR3 DNA reads as TGTGCCAGCTCACCACCGGAAGCCTACAATGAGCAGTTCTTC. Translation gives CASSPPEAYNEQFF. The chain recombines TRBV18 with TRBJ2-1; unclear D gene. The CDR3 has 14 amino acids. The germline V gene encodes CDR1 KGHSH and CDR2 LQKENI. The V end was cut by 0 bases, the J end by 2 bases, with 5 bases between.